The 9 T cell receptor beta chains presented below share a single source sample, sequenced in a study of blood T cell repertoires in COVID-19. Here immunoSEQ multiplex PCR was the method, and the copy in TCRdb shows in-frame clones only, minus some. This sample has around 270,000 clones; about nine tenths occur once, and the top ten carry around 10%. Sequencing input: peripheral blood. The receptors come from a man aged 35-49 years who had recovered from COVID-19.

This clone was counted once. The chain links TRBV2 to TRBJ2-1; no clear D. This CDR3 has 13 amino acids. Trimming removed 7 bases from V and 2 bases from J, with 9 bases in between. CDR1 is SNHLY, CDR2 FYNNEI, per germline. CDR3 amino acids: CASMADAYNEQFF. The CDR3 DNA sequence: TGTGCCAGCATGGCGGATGCCTACAATGAGCAGTTCTTC.

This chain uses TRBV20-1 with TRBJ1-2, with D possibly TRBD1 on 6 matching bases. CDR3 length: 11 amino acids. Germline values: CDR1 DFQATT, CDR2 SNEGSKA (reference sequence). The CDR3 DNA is TGCACCACGGGGGGGCAACATGGCTACACCTTC. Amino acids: CTTGGQHGYTF.

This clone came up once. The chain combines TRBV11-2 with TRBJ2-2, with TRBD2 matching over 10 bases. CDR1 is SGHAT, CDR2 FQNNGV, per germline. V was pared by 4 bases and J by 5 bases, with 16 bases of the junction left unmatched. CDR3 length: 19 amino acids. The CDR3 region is CASSWGPSGGLRKTGELFF. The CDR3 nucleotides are TGTGCCAGCAGCTGGGGACCTAGCGGGGGTCTACGAAAGACCGGGGAGCTGTTTTTT.

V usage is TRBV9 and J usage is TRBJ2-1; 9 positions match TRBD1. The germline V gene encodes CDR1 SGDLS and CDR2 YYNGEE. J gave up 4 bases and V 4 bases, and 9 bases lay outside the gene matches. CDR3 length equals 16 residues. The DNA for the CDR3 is TGTGCCAGCAGCACATCCGGGACAGGGCTGTACAATGAGCAGTTCTTC. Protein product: CASSTSGTGLYNEQFF.

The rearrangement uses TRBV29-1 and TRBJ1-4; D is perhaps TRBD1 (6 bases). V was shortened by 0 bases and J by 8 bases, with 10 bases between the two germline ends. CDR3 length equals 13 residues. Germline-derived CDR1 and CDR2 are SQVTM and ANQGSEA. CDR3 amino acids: CSVEDRQGEKLFF. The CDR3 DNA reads TGCAGCGTTGAAGATCGGCAGGGGGAAAAACTGTTTTTT.

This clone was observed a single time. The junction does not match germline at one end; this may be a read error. The CDR3 DNA reads TGTGCCAGCAGCTTCCTTAGCGGGGGGCCGCGTGACTTC. Translation gives CASSFLSGGPRDF. The chain combines TRBV7-2 with TRBJ2-7, with 10 bases aligning to TRBD2. CDR1 SGHTA and CDR2 FQGNSA come from the germline V gene. The CDR3 length is 13 residues.

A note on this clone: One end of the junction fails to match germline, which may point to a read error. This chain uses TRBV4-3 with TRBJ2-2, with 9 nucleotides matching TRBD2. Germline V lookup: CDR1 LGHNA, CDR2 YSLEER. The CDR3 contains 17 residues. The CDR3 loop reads CATSHLRGGAGTGELFF. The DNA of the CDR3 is TGCGCCACCAGCCACCTCCGCGGGGGGGCAGGGACCGGCGAGCTGTTTTTT.

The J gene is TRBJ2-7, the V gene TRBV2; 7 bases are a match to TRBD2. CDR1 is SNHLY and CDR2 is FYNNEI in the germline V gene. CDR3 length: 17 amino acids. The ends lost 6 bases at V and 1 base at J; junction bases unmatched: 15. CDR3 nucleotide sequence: TGTGCCAGCAGACCCTGGGGTCGCGCTAGCGGATCCTACGAGCAGTACTTC. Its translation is CASRPWGRASGSYEQYF.

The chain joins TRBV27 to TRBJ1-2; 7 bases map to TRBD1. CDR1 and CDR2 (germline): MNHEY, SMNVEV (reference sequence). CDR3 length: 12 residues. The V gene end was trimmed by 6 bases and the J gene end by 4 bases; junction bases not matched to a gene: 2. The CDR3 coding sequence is TGTGCCAGCAGGGGACAGTTCTATGGCTACACCTTC. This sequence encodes CASRGQFYGYTF.